Included here is one TCR beta chain sequence, with context. Its specificity is unknown. The source of the sample is a study of graft-versus-host responses after intestinal transplantation. On the study more broadly: Each recipient received anti-thymocyte globulin induction, then tacrolimus and steroids for around three years.

Assay used: immunoSEQ multiplex PCR; TCRdb lists only in-frame clones, some missing. The sample includes just over 70,000 clones, about 87% of them seen just once. Study results and caveats: Maximum circulating GvH clone levels tracked with early post-transplant HvG decreases. Recipient marrow showed GvH clones, some seen first in ileum or blood. Graft-versus-host to host-versus-graft clonal ratios in allografts were high in patients with graft-donor T cell macrochimerism.

Sample: unstimulated CD4+ T cells sorted from spleen or lymph node cells, taken before transplant. The clonotype originates from a human donor who was the organ donor for an intestinal transplant.

This CDR3 reads CASRPLSGGATDTQYF. The CDR3 DNA sequence: TGCGCCAGCAGACCCCTTAGCGGGGGGGCGACAGATACGCAGTATTTT. This chain joins TRBV10-2 and TRBJ2-3; 11 bases map to TRBD2. The CDR3 consists of 16 residues. Germline lookup yields CDR1 WSHSY and CDR2 SAAADI. V trimming: 6 bases; J trimming: 3 bases; junction bases outside the gene matches: 8.